The 17 T cell receptor beta chains below all came from one sample that was sequenced in a study of shared clonotypes between healthy human individuals. Clones were read by immunoSEQ multiplex PCR, and TCRdb kept only the in-frame ones, dropping some. The table shows millions of clones, with approximately 92% occurring only once. Input material: naive CD4+ T cells sorted from blood. Indicated subset: CD45RA+ positively selected. The receptors were sampled from a man aged 18 to 30 in good health.

This clone came up once. V is TRBV19 and J is TRBJ1-6, with D tentatively TRBD1 (6 bases). V shed 6 bases and J shed 8 bases, with 17 bases lying between them. CDR3 length equals 15 residues. Per germline, CDR1 LNHDA and CDR2 SQIVND (reference sequence). CDR3 sequence (DNA): TGTGCCAGTAGGTTTACAGGGCTTTTTGATTCACCCCTCCACTTT. Amino acids: CASRFTGLFDSPLHF.

This clone was picked up one time. In the same sample, other DNA sequences code for this CDR3. The rearrangement joins TRBV18 to TRBJ2-1, with D perhaps matching TRBD2 (5 bases). The CDR3 runs to 13 residues. CDR1 is KGHSH and CDR2 is LQKENI in the germline V gene. V was cut by 3 bases and J by 3 bases, with 6 bases left in between. The DNA of the CDR3 is TGTGCCAGCTCACCTACTAGCTACAATGAGCAGTTCTTC. Amino acid sequence: CASSPTSYNEQFF.

The V and J genes are TRBV7-8 and TRBJ2-5, with 9 positions matching TRBD1. Germline CDR1 is SGHVS and CDR2 is FQNEAQ. The CDR3 length is 15 residues. Losses at the gene ends were 3 bases for V and 1 base for J; bases not matched to a gene: 3. In nucleotides, the CDR3 is TGTGCCAGCAGCTTGGACAGGGGAATCCAAGAGACCCAGTACTTC. Its protein is CASSLDRGIQETQYF.

The chain combines TRBV7-2 with TRBJ2-4; D is undetermined. The germline V and J ends were trimmed by 5 bases and 12 bases, with 14 bases remaining between them. There are 12 residues in the CDR3. Per the germline V gene, CDR1 is SGHTA and CDR2 is FQGNSA. The CDR3 coding sequence is TGTGCCAGCAGCCCCGCAGGTTCGACTCAGTACTTC. Protein: CASSPAGSTQYF. The full variable domain, completed using reference TRBV7-2 and TRBJ2-4, is GAGVSQSPSNKVTEKGKDVELRCDPISGHTALYWYRQSLGQGLEFLIYFQGNSAPDKSGLPSDRFSAERTGGSVSTLTIQRTQQEDSAVYLCASSPAGSTQYFGAGTRLSVL.

This chain uses TRBV12-5 with TRBJ2-3, with 9 positions matching TRBD2. The V segment lost 4 bases and the J segment 1 base; nucleotides outside the gene matches: 0. Germline V gene sequence: CDR1 LGHNT, CDR2 FRNRAP. This CDR3 has 14 residues. The CDR3 DNA is TGTGCTAGTGGTTGGACTAGCGGCACAGATACGCAGTATTTT. Its protein is CASGWTSGTDTQYF.

The chain has TRBV7-6 and TRBJ2-3, with D perhaps TRBD2 (5 bases). The CDR3 has 16 residues. Germline CDR1 and CDR2: SGHVS and FNYEAQ. Trimming pared 1 base from V and 0 bases from J, leaving 11 bases between. The CDR3 loop is CASSLGSSTSTDTQYF. The CDR3 nucleotides are TGTGCCAGCAGCTTAGGTTCTAGCACTAGCACAGATACGCAGTATTTT.

This chain joins TRBV7-6 and TRBJ2-7; 7 nucleotides align to TRBD2. The CDR3 is made up of 12 amino acids. Germline V gene data show CDR1 as SGHVS and CDR2 as FNYEAQ. The ends lost 11 bases at V and 3 bases at J; junction bases unmatched: 7. The CDR3 sequence: CACGGEGYEQYF. CDR3 coding DNA: TGTGCCTGTGGCGGGGAGGGCTACGAGCAGTACTTC.

The chain has TRBV6-1 and TRBJ1-1; no clear D gene. The germline V gene has CDR1 MNHNS and CDR2 SASEGT. The CDR3 is 14 residues long. Trimming left V 6 bases short and J 0 bases short, with 11 bases between. The CDR3 nucleotides read TGTGCCAGCAGATTGACTGGTCTGAACACTGAAGCTTTCTTT. Protein product: CASRLTGLNTEAFF.

The chain employs TRBV30 and TRBJ2-5; D unclear. Germline CDR1 is GTSNPN and CDR2 is SVGIG (reference sequence). CDR3 length: 13 amino acids. V dropped 2 bases and J dropped 4 bases, with 11 bases sitting between them. CDR3 protein: CAWSKSDVETQYF. DNA for the CDR3: TGTGCCTGGAGTAAATCCGACGTAGAGACCCAGTACTTC.

This clone was observed a few times. V gene TRBV7-9 combines with J gene TRBJ2-4; D unresolved. V was trimmed by 1 base and J by 9 bases, leaving 4 bases between them. The CDR3 extends over 11 amino acids. Germline V gene data show CDR1 as SEHNR and CDR2 as FQNEAQ (reference sequence). CDR3 in DNA: TGTGCCAGCAGCTTAGATGTCATTCAGTACTTC. Protein product: CASSLDVIQYF. The variable domain in full, with the rest retrieved from reference TRBV7-9 and TRBJ2-4, is DTGVSQNPRHKITKRGQNVTFRCDPISEHNRLYWYRQTLGQGPEFLTYFQNEAQLEKSRLLSDRFSAERPKGSFSTLEIQRTEQGDSAMYLCASSLDVIQYFGAGTRLSVL.

The chain carries TRBV5-5 and TRBJ1-4, with 7 positions matching TRBD1. This CDR3 has 15 amino acids. The J segment lost 5 bases and the V segment lost 4 bases, leaving 8 bases of the junction unmatched. Germline loops: CDR1 SGHKS, CDR2 YYEKEE (reference sequence). The CDR3 protein is CASSRGQADNEKLFF. The CDR3 region has the DNA TGTGCCAGCAGCCGCGGACAGGCAGACAATGAAAAACTGTTTTTT.

The chain employs TRBV4-1 and TRBJ1-2, with 9 bases identical to TRBD1. The CDR3 consists of 15 residues. Germline CDR1 reads MGHRA; CDR2 reads YSYEKL. V lost 4 bases to trimming and J lost 5 bases; unmatched junction nucleotides: 8. The CDR3 here is CASSPFGTGKYGYTF. As DNA, the CDR3 is TGCGCCAGCAGCCCGTTCGGGACAGGGAAGTATGGCTACACCTTC.

This rearrangement joins TRBV6-5 to TRBJ2-7; tentative D call: TRBD1 (5 bases). CDR3 length: 15 residues. Trimming removed 4 bases at V and 2 bases at J, with 15 bases between. From germline, CDR1 is MNHEY and CDR2 SVGAGI. CDR3 in amino acids: CASSSDIGSTYEQYF. The CDR3 nucleotides are TGTGCCAGCAGTTCGGACATCGGGTCCACCTACGAGCAGTACTTC.

The chain recombines TRBV6-5 with TRBJ2-4; D is uncertain. This CDR3 has 15 amino acids. Per the germline V gene, CDR1 is MNHEY and CDR2 is SVGAGI. V was trimmed by 4 bases and J by 2 bases, leaving 12 bases between them. The CDR3 DNA sequence: TGTGCCAGCAGTTTCCAGACTCCCTCCAAAAACATTCAGTACTTC. Its translation is CASSFQTPSKNIQYF.

The chain carries TRBV4-3 and TRBJ2-7, with D hard to call. The CDR3 is made up of 13 amino acids. V was shortened by 0 bases and J by 6 bases, with 9 bases between the two germline ends. Germline CDR1 LGHNA, CDR2 YSLEER. CDR3 in amino acids: CASSQDRLGEQYF. CDR3 DNA sequence: TGCGCCAGCAGCCAAGATCGGTTGGGCGAGCAGTACTTC.

This chain uses TRBV4-2 with TRBJ2-4, with a weak D call TRBD2 (6 bases). V lost 0 bases to trimming and J lost 0 bases, with 15 bases between them. Germline assignment: CDR1 LGHNA and CDR2 YNFKEQ. CDR3 length equals 18 residues. The CDR3 region has the DNA TGTGCCAGCAGCCAAGAAGGGATGAGGGAGGCAGCCAAAAACATTCAGTACTTC. Amino acids: CASSQEGMREAAKNIQYF.

The V and J genes are TRBV5-1 and TRBJ2-7; D is perhaps TRBD2 (5 bases). The V gene's germline CDR1 is SGHRS and CDR2 YFSETQ. The CDR3 runs 14 residues. The germline V and J ends were trimmed by 0 bases and 6 bases, with 13 bases remaining between them. The CDR3, as DNA: TGCGCCAGCAGCTTGGAGTTCGGGGTGGGCGAGCAGTACTTC. This encodes CASSLEFGVGEQYF. Supplemented by reference TRBV5-1 and TRBJ2-7, the full variable domain reads KAGVTQTPRYLIKTRGQQVTLSCSPISGHRSVSWYQQTPGQGLQFLFEYFSETQRNKGNFPGRFSGRQFSNSRSEMNVSTLELGDSALYLCASSLEFGVGEQYFGPGTRLTVT.